These 27 T cell receptor beta chains were all obtained from the same sample, sequenced in a study of blood T cell repertoires in COVID-19. Profiled with immunoSEQ multiplex PCR; TCRdb holds only in-frame clones, not every one. The table lists 95,000 to 100,000 clones, 85% to 95% of them singletons. Sequencing was performed on peripheral blood. These receptors were taken from a man aged 50-60 years with active COVID-19.

The V gene is TRBV6-5, the J gene TRBJ2-6; D is unresolved. Germline CDR1 reads MNHEY; CDR2 reads SVGAGI. The CDR3 totals 15 residues. V was shortened by 6 bases and J by 0 bases, with 9 bases between the two germline ends. Here the CDR3 reads CASSSDPSGANVLTF. Written as DNA, the CDR3 is TGTGCCAGCAGCAGCGACCCCTCTGGGGCCAACGTCCTGACTTTC.

V is TRBV9 and J is TRBJ2-2; D may be TRBD1 (6 bases). The ends were cut back, 1 base at V and 1 base at J, with 11 bases in the middle. Germline values: CDR1 SGDLS, CDR2 YYNGEE. This CDR3 has 16 residues. In DNA, the CDR3 is TGTGCCAGCAGCGTAAGAGACAGGAAGAACACCGGGGAGCTGTTTTTT. It codes for CASSVRDRKNTGELFF.

The genes are TRBV5-1 and TRBJ2-7, with 9 positions matching TRBD2. Looked up from germline, CDR1 is SGHRS and CDR2 is YFSETQ. The trim removed 4 bases at V and 2 bases at J, leaving 4 bases unmatched. This CDR3 has 14 residues. The CDR3 bases are TGCGCCAGCAGCCCGCGGGGGGGGGCCTACGAGCAGTACTTC. Translation: CASSPRGGAYEQYF. Supplemented by reference TRBV5-1 and TRBJ2-7, the full variable domain reads KAGVTQTPRYLIKTRGQQVTLSCSPISGHRSVSWYQQTPGQGLQFLFEYFSETQRNKGNFPGRFSGRQFSNSRSEMNVSTLELGDSALYLCASSPRGGAYEQYFGPGTRLTVT.

The chain combines TRBV7-2 with TRBJ2-1; weak D call: TRBD2 (5 bases). Germline values: CDR1 SGHTA, CDR2 FQGNSA. This CDR3 is built from 16 residues. V was trimmed by 5 bases and J by 4 bases, leaving 18 bases between them. CDR3 sequence (DNA): TGTGCCAGCAGCCCCCCCGGGCTAGCCGGTTACAATGAGCAGTTCTTC. Translation: CASSPPGLAGYNEQFF.

This chain joins TRBV29-1 and TRBJ2-5, with 8 bases lining up with TRBD2. With V trimmed by 7 bases and J by 5 bases, 9 bases remained unmatched. Germline CDR1 reads SQVTM; CDR2 reads ANQGSEA. This CDR3 region has 13 residues. For the CDR3, the DNA is TGCAGCGCCCCGGGGGGGTTGGGGGAGACCCAGTACTTC. The encoded protein is CSAPGGLGETQYF.

This chain joins TRBV7-9 and TRBJ2-5; tentatively, D is TRBD2 (7 bases). The CDR3 is 16 amino acids. The V gene's germline CDR1 is SEHNR and CDR2 FQNEAQ (reference sequence). The V gene lost 4 bases and the J gene lost 0 bases, with 15 bases spanning the gap. The CDR3 nucleotides are TGTGCCAGCAGCTCGAGAGGGGGGGAGGACCAAGAGACCCAGTACTTC. Translating gives CASSSRGGEDQETQYF.

The rearrangement joins TRBV19 to TRBJ2-2; 7 bases match TRBD2. V shed 4 bases and J 7 bases; nucleotides not matched to a gene: 6. Germline V gene data show CDR1 as LNHDA and CDR2 as SQIVND (reference sequence). The CDR3 has 14 residues. The CDR3 bases are TGTGCCAGTAGTACCAGACTAGCCGGCGGGGAGCTGTTTTTT. Its translation: CASSTRLAGGELFF. Complete variable domain (other parts from reference TRBV19 and TRBJ2-2): DGGITQSPKYLFRKEGQNVTLSCEQNLNHDAMYWYRQDPGQGLRLIYYSQIVNDFQKGDIAEGYSVSREKKESFPLTVTSAQKNPTAFYLCASSTRLAGGELFFGEGSRLTVL.

The chain recombines TRBV4-1 with TRBJ2-7; perhaps TRBD2 as D (5 bases). Germline V CDR1 and CDR2: MGHRA, YSYEKL. This CDR3 region has 15 residues. V shed 1 base and J shed 0 bases, with 10 bases lying between them. The CDR3 bases are TGCGCCAGCAGCCAAGCCGCGGGCAGCTCCTACGAGCAGTACTTC. Residues: CASSQAAGSSYEQYF.

The chain carries TRBV4-2 and TRBJ1-1; a weak D match, TRBD1 (6 bases). V was cut by 6 bases and J by 0 bases, with 14 bases left in between. Germline lookup yields CDR1 LGHNA and CDR2 YNFKEQ. This CDR3 is 15 amino acids long. CDR3 loop: CASRRHRDLNTEAFF. The CDR3 nucleotides are TGTGCCAGCAGGCGCCACAGGGATCTGAACACTGAAGCTTTCTTT.

V and J are TRBV5-4 and TRBJ2-3; D call uncertain. The CDR3 has 16 amino acids. The V end was cut by 2 bases, the J end by 0 bases, with 13 bases between. CDR1 and CDR2 (germline): SGHNT, YYREEE (reference sequence). CDR3 amino acids: CASSFSPETSTDTQYF. Here the CDR3 DNA reads TGTGCCAGCAGCTTCTCCCCCGAGACTAGCACAGATACGCAGTATTTT.

This chain joins TRBV28 and TRBJ2-1; 8 positions agree with TRBD2. Germline V gives CDR1 MDHEN, CDR2 SYDVKM. The CDR3 spans 17 residues. V was clipped by 2 bases and J by 8 bases; unmatched bases: 14. In DNA, the CDR3 is TGTGCCAGCAGTTTAAGCAAGGGACTAGGGTCTTTCGATGAGCAGTTCTTC. Translated: CASSLSKGLGSFDEQFF.

The chain joins TRBV6-5 to TRBJ1-5; D gene ambiguous. The V end was cut by 0 bases, the J end by 3 bases, with 9 bases between. The length of the CDR3 is 15 residues. Germline loops: CDR1 MNHEY, CDR2 SVGAGI. The CDR3 region has the DNA TGTGCCAGCAGTTACTCAGGAGCCCACAATCAGCCCCAGCATTTT. The encoded protein is CASSYSGAHNQPQHF.

The chain combines TRBV5-1 with TRBJ2-1, with D tentatively TRBD2 (6 bases). The V and J ends lost 4 bases and 2 bases respectively, with 13 bases between them. This CDR3 is built from 15 residues. CDR1 is SGHRS and CDR2 is YFSETQ in the germline V gene. The chain's CDR3 is CASSLQEGTYNEQFF. CDR3 bases: TGCGCCAGCAGCCTACAGGAGGGAACCTACAATGAGCAGTTCTTC.

The rearrangement joins TRBV10-3 to TRBJ2-1; TRBD2 matches 11 bases. Germline CDR1 is ENHRY and CDR2 is SYGVKD. The CDR3 runs 14 residues. The J segment lost 7 bases and the V segment lost 11 bases, leaving 10 bases of the junction unmatched. The CDR3 sequence is CASQLAGDGNEQFF. In DNA form, the CDR3 reads TGTGCCTCGCAACTAGCGGGAGATGGTAATGAGCAGTTCTTC.

This chain uses TRBV5-1 with TRBJ1-3, with D perhaps TRBD1 (6 bases). Per the germline V gene, CDR1 is SGHRS and CDR2 is YFSETQ. Trimming shortened V by 1 base and J by 8 bases, and 16 bases separated the two germline ends. The CDR3 totals 15 residues. CDR3 sequence (DNA): TGCGCCAGCAGCTTGTTAAGCGGGGGGCTCGACACCATATATTTT. Its translation is CASSLLSGGLDTIYF.

This chain joins TRBV9 and TRBJ2-1; 7 nucleotides agree with TRBD1. The length of the CDR3 is 17 residues. V was clipped by 0 bases and J by 5 bases; unmatched bases: 11. Looked up from germline, CDR1 is SGDLS and CDR2 is YYNGEE. The CDR3 DNA sequence: TGTGCCAGCAGCGTAGGACAGGGCAGCCTGGCACACAATGAGCAGTTCTTC. This sequence encodes CASSVGQGSLAHNEQFF.

V usage is TRBV6-1 and J usage is TRBJ1-2, with D perhaps matching TRBD1 (5 bases). CDR1 is MNHNS, CDR2 SASEGT, per germline. V was pared by 3 bases and J by 6 bases, with 14 bases between. This CDR3 is built from 14 residues. CDR3 DNA sequence: TGTGCCAGCAGTGAGGTAGGGGTAAGCGATGGCTACACCTTC. It is translated as CASSEVGVSDGYTF.

The gene calls are TRBV6-5 and TRBJ2-5; 9 positions agree with TRBD2. Trimming at V came to 6 bases and at J to 2 bases, leaving 7 bases not matched to a gene. This CDR3 spans 15 amino acids. Germline CDR1 MNHEY, CDR2 SVGAGI. The CDR3 sequence: CASRREGRIQETQYF. CDR3 nucleotide sequence: TGTGCCAGCAGGCGGGAGGGACGGATTCAAGAGACCCAGTACTTC.

The CDR3 coding sequence is TGTGCCAGCAGCTTGAACAGGCCGTCCGGGGCCAACGTCCTGACTTTC. It is translated as CASSLNRPSGANVLTF. This chain links TRBV11-2 with TRBJ2-6; maybe TRBD1 (5 bases). The CDR3 sequence is 16 residues long. Trimming pared 3 bases from V and 4 bases from J, leaving 13 bases between. Germline CDR1 SGHAT, CDR2 FQNNGV.

The rearrangement uses TRBV5-1 and TRBJ2-2, with 9 bases identical to TRBD1. Germline V gene sequence: CDR1 SGHRS, CDR2 YFSETQ. Trimming cost V 5 bases and J 3 bases; bases outside gene matches: 2. The CDR3 length is 14 residues. The CDR3 DNA reads TGCGCCAGCAGAAGGACAGGGGACACCGGGGAGCTGTTTTTT. As protein: CASRRTGDTGELFF.

V gene TRBV28 combines with J gene TRBJ2-3, with 8 bases identical to TRBD1. The length of the CDR3 is 16 residues. Unmatched junction bases numbered 12, after V lost 5 bases and J lost 5 bases. Germline V gene lookup returns CDR1 MDHEN and CDR2 SYDVKM. The CDR3 DNA reads as TGTGCCAGCAGTCGCCCACAGGGGGTTCTTCGAGATACGCAGTATTTT. Its translation is CASSRPQGVLRDTQYF.

The V gene is TRBV4-1, the J gene TRBJ1-4; 9 bases match TRBD1. The CDR3 runs to 15 residues. Germline assignment: CDR1 MGHRA and CDR2 YSYEKL. Trimming cost V 4 bases and J 7 bases; bases outside gene matches: 7. CDR3 residues: CASSRGQGVGEKLFF. The CDR3 DNA is TGCGCCAGCAGCCGGGGACAGGGTGTAGGTGAAAAACTGTTTTTT.

This chain joins TRBV19 and TRBJ2-3; a weak D match, TRBD2 (6 bases). The CDR3 loop spans 15 amino acids. Germline CDR1 and CDR2: LNHDA and SQIVND (reference sequence). V was shortened by 2 bases and J by 4 bases, with 13 bases between the two germline ends. The CDR3 bases are TGTGCCAGTAGTATATCCCCTCTAGCGCCAGATACGCAGTATTTT. Amino acid sequence: CASSISPLAPDTQYF. The full variable domain, in which reference TRBV19 and TRBJ2-3 provide the parts outside the CDR3, is DGGITQSPKYLFRKEGQNVTLSCEQNLNHDAMYWYRQDPGQGLRLIYYSQIVNDFQKGDIAEGYSVSREKKESFPLTVTSAQKNPTAFYLCASSISPLAPDTQYFGPGTRLTVL.

Remarks on this clone: The identical CDR3 is also encoded by other nucleotide sequences in the sample. The chain is built from TRBV5-1 and TRBJ1-1; TRBD1 matches 8 bases. V was clipped by 4 bases and J by 1 base; unmatched bases: 3. Germline V CDR1 and CDR2: SGHRS, YFSETQ. CDR3 length: 14 amino acids. The CDR3 sequence is CASSLDRGNTEAFF. As DNA, the CDR3 is TGCGCCAGCAGCCTCGACAGGGGGAACACTGAAGCTTTCTTT.

The chain recombines TRBV11-2 with TRBJ2-7; 8 bases are a match to TRBD1. This CDR3 contains 16 residues. Trimming at V came to 5 bases and at J to 6 bases, leaving 15 bases not matched to a gene. Germline CDR1 and CDR2: SGHAT and FQNNGV. In DNA, the CDR3 is TGTGCCAGCAGCCCCCTTGAGGGACAGGTAATCGGCGAGCAGTACTTC. Amino acid sequence: CASSPLEGQVIGEQYF.

The genes are TRBV5-3 and TRBJ1-1; D not certain. TRBV5-3 counts as an open reading frame of uncertain function. The CDR3 is 10 amino acids. V lost 4 bases and J 13 bases, leaving 11 bases between the germline ends. In nucleotides, the CDR3 is TGTGCCAGAAGCGAAAAAAGAGGTTTCTTT. This sequence encodes CARSEKRGFF.

The rearrangement links TRBV2 to TRBJ2-3; tentative D call: TRBD1 (5 bases). Per the germline V gene, CDR1 is SNHLY and CDR2 is FYNNEI. The CDR3 is made up of 11 amino acids. V was cut by 3 bases and J by 11 bases, with 9 bases left in between. The CDR3 DNA reads as TGTGCCAGCAGTGAGGCGACAGAGCAGTATTTT. Its translation: CASSEATEQYF.